Presented here are 11 T cell receptor beta chains from one specimen sequenced in a study of blood T cell repertoires in COVID-19. Data came from immunoSEQ multiplex PCR; TCRdb stores just in-frame clones and leaves some out. The sample has under 60,000 clones, 80% to 85% seen once. Material for sequencing was peripheral blood. The receptors here all came from a man aged 25-40 years with COVID-19, enrolled during active disease.

The V and J genes are TRBV29-1 and TRBJ2-7, with 10 bases aligning to TRBD1. Germline V CDR1 and CDR2: SQVTM, ANQGSEA. The CDR3 runs to 14 residues. J lost 2 bases, V lost 7 bases, and 8 bases had no gene match. The CDR3, as DNA: TGCAGCGCGGAGGGGACAGGGGAAACCTACGAGCAGTACTTC. The encoded protein is CSAEGTGETYEQYF.

This clone came up once. Written as DNA, the CDR3 is TGCAGCGTTGAAAGTAGAGGGAGCTATGGCTACACCTTC. Translated, it gives CSVESRGSYGYTF. The chain couples TRBV29-1 to TRBJ1-2; D ambiguous. Looked up from germline, CDR1 is SQVTM and CDR2 is ANQGSEA. This CDR3 is built from 13 residues. Trimming pared 2 bases from V and 4 bases from J, leaving 11 bases between.

This clone was seen once. The J gene is TRBJ1-1, the V gene TRBV5-4, with 7 bases aligning to TRBD1. V lost 3 bases, J lost 5 bases, and 10 bases stayed unmatched. Germline V gives CDR1 SGHNT, CDR2 YYREEE (reference sequence). This CDR3 region has 15 residues. CDR3 amino acids: CASSSPGTEDTEAFF. The CDR3 bases are TGTGCCAGCAGCTCCCCCGGGACAGAAGATACTGAAGCTTTCTTT.

The genes are TRBV10-3 and TRBJ1-1, with D possibly being TRBD1 (5 bases). The V end was cut by 11 bases, the J end by 5 bases, with 18 bases between. The V gene's germline CDR1 is ENHRY and CDR2 SYGVKD. CDR3 length: 13 residues. CDR3 protein: CAAQDRTNTEAFF. CDR3 sequence (DNA): TGTGCCGCCCAAGACCGGACAAATACTGAAGCTTTCTTT.

This chain connects TRBV28 to TRBJ2-1, with 7 bases lining up with TRBD2. V dropped 3 bases and J dropped 7; count of bases not matched to a gene: 0. Germline lookup yields CDR1 MDHEN and CDR2 SYDVKM. The CDR3 runs 12 residues. CDR3: CASSFGRNEQFF. The CDR3 coding sequence is TGTGCCAGCAGTTTCGGGAGGAATGAGCAGTTCTTC.

The chain uses TRBV5-1 and TRBJ2-7; 8 bases line up with TRBD2. The V gene's germline CDR1 is SGHRS and CDR2 YFSETQ. CDR3 length equals 15 residues. Trimming removed 0 bases from V and 5 bases from J; junction bases left unmatched: 7. The CDR3 bases are TGCGCCAGCAGCTTGGAGCGCGGGGGGTACCACGAGCAGTACTTC. It translates to CASSLERGGYHEQYF.

DNA for the CDR3: TGTGCCAGCAGCACACAGGGGGCCTATGGCTACACCTTC. Translation gives CASSTQGAYGYTF. V is TRBV9 and J is TRBJ1-2; 9 bases match TRBD1. This CDR3 has 13 residues. Germline CDR1 is SGDLS and CDR2 is YYNGEE. The V gene end was trimmed by 4 bases and the J gene end by 4 bases; junction bases not matched to a gene: 2.

V usage is TRBV27 and J usage is TRBJ2-2; 9 bases align to TRBD2. J gave up 9 bases and V 4 bases, and 6 bases lay outside the gene matches. The CDR3 is 14 residues long. Germline V gene lookup returns CDR1 MNHEY and CDR2 SMNVEV (reference sequence). CDR3 sequence reads: CASSWGLAGRELFF. The CDR3 bases are TGTGCCAGCAGTTGGGGACTAGCTGGCCGGGAGCTGTTTTTT.

The rearrangement links TRBV7-9 to TRBJ2-1; 10 nucleotides align to TRBD2. The V gene's germline CDR1 is SEHNR and CDR2 FQNEAQ (reference sequence). V was clipped by 10 bases and J by 0 bases; unmatched bases: 6. The CDR3 runs to 15 residues. CDR3 sequence: CATPASGSSYNEQFF. The CDR3 region has the DNA TGTGCCACCCCCGCTAGCGGGAGCTCCTACAATGAGCAGTTCTTC.

The chain combines TRBV19 with TRBJ1-2, with 7 bases matching TRBD1. The germline CDR1 and CDR2 sequences are LNHDA and SQIVND (reference sequence). The CDR3 runs to 15 residues. V shed 0 bases and J 2 bases; nucleotides not matched to a gene: 3. In DNA, the CDR3 is TGTGCCAGTAGTATAGACGACAGGGCGAACTATGGCTACACCTTC. It encodes CASSIDDRANYGYTF.

For the CDR3, the DNA is TGTGCCAGCAGCAAAACGGGACAGCCAAAGGGTGAGCAGTACTTC. It translates to CASSKTGQPKGEQYF. The chain joins TRBV14 to TRBJ2-7, with 7 bases identical to TRBD1. The V and J ends lost 5 bases and 7 bases, in that order; junction bases with no gene match: 14. Germline assignment: CDR1 SGHDN and CDR2 FVKESK. The CDR3 consists of 15 residues.